This T cell receptor (beta chain) stems from a study of OX40 agonist ivuxolimab in advanced cancers. Study at large: Antecedent anti-PD-1, anti-PD-L1 or anti-CTLA-4 therapy was permissible, with about 39% having received some. Three partial responders included one hepatocellular carcinoma patient and two cutaneous melanoma patients.

J lost 2 bases, V lost 6 bases, and 4 bases had no gene match. Germline loops: CDR1 LNHDA, CDR2 SQIVND (reference sequence). The CDR3 is 14 amino acids. The table came from immunoSEQ multiplex PCR; TCRdb's copy has only in-frame clones and leaves some out. The table has roughly 90,000 clones, just over 90% seen once. The sequencing used CD4+ or CD8+ T cells sorted from blood, collected in a trial of the OX40 agonist ivuxolimab. This sequence was found in an adult with an advanced solid tumor such as melanoma, head and neck, liver or kidney cancer. The rearrangement joins TRBV19 to TRBJ2-1; TRBD1 matches 7 bases. The CDR3 is CASSLQGTYNEQFF. DNA for the CDR3: TGTGCCAGTAGCTTACAGGGGACCTACAATGAGCAGTTCTTC.